Sequencing of this TCR beta chain was carried out in a study of T cell repertoires in aging, cancer and after chemotherapy (dated by TCRdb to about 2019). Looking at the study overall: Six donor age groups were covered, ranging from 30 or younger up to 70 or older, and each group contained at least three individuals. In total, the full dataset held approximately 8.4 million TCR reads. To examine immunoaging and T cell reconstitution after chemotherapy, the study profiled TCR beta repertoires in peripheral blood from healthy donors and cancer patients. TCR repertoires from healthy donor controls were recorded over periods of several months to years and showed clear clonal overlap between repeated samplings. A cohort of more than 200 cancer patients (approximately 90 with hematological and 124 with solid cancers) was assembled, and under 100 healthy donors were included as a reference group.

Genomic DNA extracted from peripheral blood, rather than sorted cells or RNA, was used as the source for amplification of TCR beta rearrangements. Study-wide conclusions, independent of this receptor: In both cancer cohorts, median generation probability rose over the chemotherapy interval, which suggests that the repertoire was reconstituted through rebound thymic output. In healthy donors, the drop in TCR diversity with age came mainly from a loss of richness, whereas in cancer patients a loss of evenness also played a part. Untreated patients with hematological or solid cancers showed significantly lower blood TCR diversity and higher clonality than age-matched healthy donors. According to the authors, the repertoire data do not permit conclusions about immunological memory after chemotherapy.

Rearranged TRB sequences spanning V, D and J segments were amplified by multiplex touch-down PCR using a mixed TRB-A/B primer pool. Illumina adapters and sample indices were attached to the amplicons through two consecutive PCR reactions run with Phusion HS II polymerase. Amplicons were gel-purified using the NucleoSpin Gel and PCR Clean-up kit and were subsequently checked with Qubit and an Agilent 2100 Bioanalyzer. Sequencing of the libraries was done on an Illumina MiSeq with paired-end, single-indexed 600-cycle runs. The study's own analysis went as follows. TRB sequences were processed with MiXCR versions 2.12 and 3.0.5. Each unique CDR3 nucleotide sequence was treated as one clone, and only productive sequences with two or more reads were kept. Repertoire metrics included Shannon diversity, evenness, clonality (one minus evenness), and alpha-parameterized diversity profiles from alpha 0 to 5. The IGoR algorithm was used to calculate generation probabilities for clones in the paired samples taken before and after chemotherapy. Clones were called with MiXCR by TCRdb after fastp trimmed the public reads at Q25, and only in-frame beta chains were retained. Identical CDR3 protein sequences are pooled into one entry, listed with their most common genes and DNA. Clone size and V and J calls follow TCRdb, not the original study. Across this sample there are around 9,600 distinct CDR3 sequences, with 39% seen only once. About 3.8% of the sample goes to the ten largest clones.

Including cysteine and phenylalanine, the CDR3 has 11 amino acids. Kept here is only the CDR3 DNA, which spans 33 bases and is read in frame from base 1. CDR1 is given as MNHEY and CDR2 as SVGAGI, both from the germline V gene. With respect to this clonotype: Its antigen remains unidentified. At one boundary the junction diverges from the germline segment, which might be a read error.

The sample comprised blood. This receptor was obtained from a human donor in good health. Rearrangement joined TRBV6-5 to TRBJ1-2; tentative D gene TRBD1, with 5 bases matching. The base sequence is TGTGCCAGCAGTGAAGCTCTTCGGGGCAGCTTC. Translated, it reads CASSEALRGSF.